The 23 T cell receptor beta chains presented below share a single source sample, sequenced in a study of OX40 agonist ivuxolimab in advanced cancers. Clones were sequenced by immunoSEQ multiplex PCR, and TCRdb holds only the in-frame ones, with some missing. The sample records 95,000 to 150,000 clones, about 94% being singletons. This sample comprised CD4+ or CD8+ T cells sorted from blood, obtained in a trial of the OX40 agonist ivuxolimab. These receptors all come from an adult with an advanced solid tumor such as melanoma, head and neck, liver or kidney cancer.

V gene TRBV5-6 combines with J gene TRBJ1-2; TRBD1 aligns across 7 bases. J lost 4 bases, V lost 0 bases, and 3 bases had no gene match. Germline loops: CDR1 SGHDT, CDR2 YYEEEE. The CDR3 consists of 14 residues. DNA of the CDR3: TGTGCCAGCAGCTTGGCCGGGACAGCCTATGGCTACACCTTC. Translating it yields CASSLAGTAYGYTF.

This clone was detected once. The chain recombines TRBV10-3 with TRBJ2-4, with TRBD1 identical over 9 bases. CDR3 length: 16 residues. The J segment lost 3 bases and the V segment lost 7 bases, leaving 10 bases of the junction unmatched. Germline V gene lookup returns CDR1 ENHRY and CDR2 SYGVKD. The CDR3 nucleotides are TGTGCCATCATCAGGACAGGGGATCCTAGCAAAAACATTCAGTACTTC. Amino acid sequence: CAIIRTGDPSKNIQYF.

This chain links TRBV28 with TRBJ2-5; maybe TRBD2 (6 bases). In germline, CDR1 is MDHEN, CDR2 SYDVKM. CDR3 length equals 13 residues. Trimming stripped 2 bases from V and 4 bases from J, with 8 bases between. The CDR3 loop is CASSLQGGETQYF. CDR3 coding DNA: TGTGCCAGCAGTTTACAGGGAGGAGAGACCCAGTACTTC.

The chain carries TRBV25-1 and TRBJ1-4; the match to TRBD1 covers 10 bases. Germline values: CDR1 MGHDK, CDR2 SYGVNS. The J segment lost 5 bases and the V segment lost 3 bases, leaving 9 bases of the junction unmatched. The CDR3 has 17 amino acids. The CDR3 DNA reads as TGTGCCAGCAGTGACCAAACTAGACAGGGGGCGAATGAAAAACTGTTTTTT. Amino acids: CASSDQTRQGANEKLFF.

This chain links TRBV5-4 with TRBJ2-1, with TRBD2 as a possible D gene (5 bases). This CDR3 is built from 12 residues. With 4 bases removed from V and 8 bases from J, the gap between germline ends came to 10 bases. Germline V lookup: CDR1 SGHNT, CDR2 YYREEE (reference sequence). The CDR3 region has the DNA TGTGCCAGCAGCCCCTATAGCGATGAGCAGTTCTTC. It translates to CASSPYSDEQFF.

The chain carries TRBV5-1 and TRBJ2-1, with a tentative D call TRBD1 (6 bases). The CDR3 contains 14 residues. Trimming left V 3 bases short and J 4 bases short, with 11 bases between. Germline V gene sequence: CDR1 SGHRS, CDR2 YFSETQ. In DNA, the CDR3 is TGCGCCAGCAGCTCCGGGACAACTTACAATGAGCAGTTCTTC. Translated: CASSSGTTYNEQFF. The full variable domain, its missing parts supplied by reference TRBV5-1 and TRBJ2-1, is KAGVTQTPRYLIKTRGQQVTLSCSPISGHRSVSWYQQTPGQGLQFLFEYFSETQRNKGNFPGRFSGRQFSNSRSEMNVSTLELGDSALYLCASSSGTTYNEQFFGPGTRLTVL.

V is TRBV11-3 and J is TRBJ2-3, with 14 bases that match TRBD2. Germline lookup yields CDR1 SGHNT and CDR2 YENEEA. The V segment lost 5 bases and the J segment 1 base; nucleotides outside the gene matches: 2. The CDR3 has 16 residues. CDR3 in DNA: TGTGCCAGCAGCCCGGGACTAGCGGGGGGCACAGATACGCAGTATTTT. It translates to CASSPGLAGGTDTQYF.

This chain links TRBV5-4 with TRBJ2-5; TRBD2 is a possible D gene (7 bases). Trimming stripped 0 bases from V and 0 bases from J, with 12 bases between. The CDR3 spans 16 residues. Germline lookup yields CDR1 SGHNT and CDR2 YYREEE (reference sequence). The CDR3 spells CASSLAIGGHQETQYF. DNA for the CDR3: TGTGCCAGCAGCTTGGCCATCGGGGGGCACCAAGAGACCCAGTACTTC.

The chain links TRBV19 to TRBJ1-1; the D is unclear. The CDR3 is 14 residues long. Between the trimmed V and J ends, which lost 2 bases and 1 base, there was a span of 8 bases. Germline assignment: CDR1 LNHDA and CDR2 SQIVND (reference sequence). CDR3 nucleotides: TGTGCCAGTAGTATATGGGCGGCGAACACTGAAGCTTTCTTT. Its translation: CASSIWAANTEAFF.

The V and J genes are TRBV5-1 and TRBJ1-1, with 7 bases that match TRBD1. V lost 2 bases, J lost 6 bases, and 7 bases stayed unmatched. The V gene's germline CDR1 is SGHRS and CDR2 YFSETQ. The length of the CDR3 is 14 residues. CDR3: CASSFRQGGSEAFF. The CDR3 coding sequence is TGCGCCAGCAGCTTCCGACAGGGTGGCTCTGAAGCTTTCTTT.

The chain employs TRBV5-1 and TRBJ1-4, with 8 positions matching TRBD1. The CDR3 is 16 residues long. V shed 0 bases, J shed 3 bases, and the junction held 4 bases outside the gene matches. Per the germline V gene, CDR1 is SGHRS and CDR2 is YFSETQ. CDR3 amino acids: CASSLGQGAANEKLFF. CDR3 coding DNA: TGCGCCAGCAGCTTGGGGCAGGGGGCAGCTAATGAAAAACTGTTTTTT.

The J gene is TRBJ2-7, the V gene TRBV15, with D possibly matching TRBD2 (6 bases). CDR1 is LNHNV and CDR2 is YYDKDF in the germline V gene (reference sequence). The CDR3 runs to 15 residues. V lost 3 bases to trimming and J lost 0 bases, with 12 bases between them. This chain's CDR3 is CATSSRQTSSYEQYF. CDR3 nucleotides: TGTGCCACCAGCAGTAGACAGACTAGCTCCTACGAGCAGTACTTC.

CDR3 region: CASSNIQGDGYTF. For the CDR3, the DNA is TGTGCCAGCAGCAATATACAGGGGGACGGCTACACCTTC. This sequence joins TRBV5-6 and TRBJ1-2, with 8 bases identical to TRBD1. CDR1 is SGHDT and CDR2 is YYEEEE in the germline V gene. This CDR3 comprises 13 residues. The J segment lost 8 bases and the V segment lost 4 bases, leaving 7 bases of the junction unmatched.

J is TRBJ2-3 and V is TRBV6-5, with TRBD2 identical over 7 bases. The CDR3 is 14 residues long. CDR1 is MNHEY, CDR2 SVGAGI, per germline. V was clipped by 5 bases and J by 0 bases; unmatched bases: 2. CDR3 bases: TGTGCCAGCAGTACTAGCGTAAGCACAGATACGCAGTATTTT. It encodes CASSTSVSTDTQYF.

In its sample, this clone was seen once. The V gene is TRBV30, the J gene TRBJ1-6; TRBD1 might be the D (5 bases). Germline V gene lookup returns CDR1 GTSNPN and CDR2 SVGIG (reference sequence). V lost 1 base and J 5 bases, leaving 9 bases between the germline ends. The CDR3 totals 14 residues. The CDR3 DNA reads TGTGCCTGGAGTGGACAGACCAATAATTCACCCCTCCACTTT. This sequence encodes CAWSGQTNNSPLHF.

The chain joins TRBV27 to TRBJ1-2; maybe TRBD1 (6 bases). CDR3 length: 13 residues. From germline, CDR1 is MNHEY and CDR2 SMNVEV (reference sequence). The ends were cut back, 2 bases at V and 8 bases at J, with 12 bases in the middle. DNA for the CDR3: TGTGCCAGCAGTTTAAACAGGGCCCTAGGCTACACCTTC. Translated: CASSLNRALGYTF.

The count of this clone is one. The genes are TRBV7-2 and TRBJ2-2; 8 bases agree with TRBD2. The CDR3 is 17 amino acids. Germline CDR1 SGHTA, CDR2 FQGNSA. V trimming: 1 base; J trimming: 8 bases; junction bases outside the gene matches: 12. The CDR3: CASSLGGTRSAQGELFF. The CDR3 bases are TGTGCCAGCAGCTTAGGTGGGACTAGGTCTGCCCAGGGGGAGCTGTTTTTT.

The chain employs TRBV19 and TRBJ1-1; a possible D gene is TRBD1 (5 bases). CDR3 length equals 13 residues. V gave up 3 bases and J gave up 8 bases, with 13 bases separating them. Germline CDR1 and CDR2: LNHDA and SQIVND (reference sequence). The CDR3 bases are TGTGCCAGTAGTATCGGTCTCAGGGTGGAAGCTTTCTTT. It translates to CASSIGLRVEAFF.

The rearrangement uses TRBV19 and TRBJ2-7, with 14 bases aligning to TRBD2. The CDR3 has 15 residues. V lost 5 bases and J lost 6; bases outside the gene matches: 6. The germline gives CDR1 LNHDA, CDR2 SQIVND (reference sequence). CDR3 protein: CASSLGLAGVGEQYF. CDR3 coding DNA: TGTGCCAGTAGTTTGGGACTAGCGGGAGTTGGCGAGCAGTACTTC. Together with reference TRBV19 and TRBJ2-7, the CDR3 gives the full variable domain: DGGITQSPKYLFRKEGQNVTLSCEQNLNHDAMYWYRQDPGQGLRLIYYSQIVNDFQKGDIAEGYSVSREKKESFPLTVTSAQKNPTAFYLCASSLGLAGVGEQYFGPGTRLTVT.

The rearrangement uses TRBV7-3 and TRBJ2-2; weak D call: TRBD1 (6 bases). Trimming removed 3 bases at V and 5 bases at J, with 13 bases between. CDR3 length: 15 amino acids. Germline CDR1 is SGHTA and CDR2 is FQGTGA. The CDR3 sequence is CASSLAQGKTGELFF. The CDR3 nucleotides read TGTGCCAGCAGCTTGGCTCAGGGGAAGACCGGGGAGCTGTTTTTT.

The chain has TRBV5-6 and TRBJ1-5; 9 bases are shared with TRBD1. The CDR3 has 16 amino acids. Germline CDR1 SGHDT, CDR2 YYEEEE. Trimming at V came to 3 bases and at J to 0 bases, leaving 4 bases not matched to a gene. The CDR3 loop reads CASSSGTGTSNQPQHF. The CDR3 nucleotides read TGTGCCAGCAGCTCCGGGACAGGGACTAGCAATCAGCCCCAGCATTTT.

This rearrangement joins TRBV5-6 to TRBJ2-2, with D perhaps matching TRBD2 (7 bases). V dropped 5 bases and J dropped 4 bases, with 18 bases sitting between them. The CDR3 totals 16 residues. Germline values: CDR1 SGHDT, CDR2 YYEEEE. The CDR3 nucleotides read TGTGCCAGCAGAGAAGAAGGGGGGGCGGGCACCGGGGAGCTGTTTTTT. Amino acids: CASREEGGAGTGELFF.

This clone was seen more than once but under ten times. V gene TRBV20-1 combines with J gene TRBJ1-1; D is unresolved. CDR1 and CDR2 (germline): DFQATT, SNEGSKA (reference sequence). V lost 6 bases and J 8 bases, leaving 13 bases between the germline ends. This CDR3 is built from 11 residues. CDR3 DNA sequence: TGCAGTGCCCCATCGTGGGTGGAAGCTTTCTTT. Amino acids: CSAPSWVEAFF.